Reported below is one T cell receptor (beta chain). Its target is not known. With the read ending 3 residues before the CDR3 end, the germline J gene is used to fill in that end. Patients and controls were mostly of Caucasian heritage. CVID subjects were neither ill nor on immunomodulatory or immunosuppressive medication at sampling. TCRdb's table, derived via immunoSEQ multiplex PCR, lists solely in-frame clones and lacks some. Observed in the sample are around 30,000 clones, none of them singletons. The data belong to a study of T cell clonality in common variable immunodeficiency. Overall study findings and caveats: CVID patient heterogeneity limited repertoire-clinical complication correlations. CVID subjects shared fewer TCRbeta clones than healthy controls did. Reportedly, TCR beta sequences from common variable immunodeficiency showed fewer deletions and N-nucleotide insertions.

The V gene lost 6 bases and the J gene lost 4 bases, with 17 bases spanning the gap. Germline CDR1 is SGHRS and CDR2 is YFSETQ. The CDR3 sequence is 15 residues long. V is TRBV5-1 and J is TRBJ2-1; D may match TRBD1 or TRBD2 (6 bases each). The sequenced sample consisted of peripheral blood mononuclear cells. The clonotype originates from a human donor with common variable immunodeficiency. Partial CDR3 DNA: TGCGCCAGCACCTCCAGGGGAGGTTATTACAATGAG. Protein: CASTSRGGYYNE. The whole CDR3 reads CASTSRGGYYNEQFF.